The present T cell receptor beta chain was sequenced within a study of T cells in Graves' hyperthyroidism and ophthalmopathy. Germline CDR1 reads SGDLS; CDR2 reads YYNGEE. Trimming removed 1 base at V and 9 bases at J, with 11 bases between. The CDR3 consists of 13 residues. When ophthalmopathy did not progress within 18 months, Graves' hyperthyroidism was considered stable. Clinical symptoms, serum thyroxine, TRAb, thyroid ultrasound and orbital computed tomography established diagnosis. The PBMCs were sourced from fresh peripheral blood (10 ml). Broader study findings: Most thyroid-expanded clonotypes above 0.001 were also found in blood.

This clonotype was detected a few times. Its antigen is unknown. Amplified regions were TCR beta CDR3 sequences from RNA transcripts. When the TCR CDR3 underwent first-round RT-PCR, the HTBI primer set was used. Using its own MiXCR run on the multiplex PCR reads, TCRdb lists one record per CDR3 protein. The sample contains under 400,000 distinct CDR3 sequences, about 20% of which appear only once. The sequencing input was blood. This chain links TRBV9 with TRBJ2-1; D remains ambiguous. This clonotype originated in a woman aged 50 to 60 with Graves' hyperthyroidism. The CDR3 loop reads CASSVRSFGEQFF. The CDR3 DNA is TGTGCCAGCAGCGTACGGAGTTTCGGTGAGCAGTTCTTC.